This T cell receptor beta chain derives from a study of blood T cell repertoires in COVID-19. Study-level information: Nucleic acid was either cDNA or gDNA, and it came from T cells, B-cell-depleted T cells, or PBMCs.

This CDR3 spans 15 amino acids. Trimming at V came to 4 bases and at J to 5 bases, leaving 8 bases not matched to a gene. Germline V gives CDR1 SGHVS, CDR2 FNYEAQ. In the study's own analysis: Amplifying reference gene primers gave estimates of nucleated cell counts. The method was immunoSEQ multiplex PCR; TCRdb's version includes in-frame clones alone and lacks a portion of them. That table furnishes V, J and clone size, whereas the DNA furnished D and trimming. This table holds a few hundred thousand clones, roughly nine tenths found once. This chain connects TRBV7-6 to TRBJ2-1; 7 bases are shared with TRBD2. The sequenced sample consisted of peripheral blood. This clonotype originated in a woman between 45 and 65 years old who had recovered from COVID-19. CDR3 DNA: TGTGCCAGCAGCTCCTTAGGCGGGAGTAACAATGAGCAGTTCTTC. Its translation: CASSSLGGSNNEQFF.